The present entry profiles one T cell receptor (beta chain) with its context. Its matching antigen is unknown. Measured with immunoSEQ multiplex PCR; TCRdb has only the in-frame clones, and not every one. The table has roughly 48,000 clones, roughly 76% seen once. The sample comes from a study of radiotherapy plus CTLA-4 blockade in lung cancer. On the study more broadly: For 15% to 20% of patients, objective responses occurred, and just over 30% had disease control. Study-level findings and limits: Radiotherapy plus ipilimumab was followed by expansion in blood of tumor-derived TCR clones. Reportedly, early blood T cell clone dynamics best predicted response, with interferon-beta.

Receiving focal radiation plus CTLA-4 blockade with ipilimumab were patients who had chemo-refractory metastatic non-small-cell lung cancer. The CDR3 consists of 13 residues. Germline V CDR1 and CDR2: SGHTA, FQGTGA. Deletions cut 5 bases from V and 1 base from J, with 8 bases between. The sequence came from a human donor with non-small cell lung cancer who had stable disease on radiotherapy plus ipilimumab. The sample in question was peripheral blood, obtained from a patient treated with radiotherapy plus ipilimumab. The V call is TRBV7-3, the J call TRBJ1-1, with D maybe TRBD1 (6 bases). The CDR3 DNA reads as TGTGCCAGCAGCCCAGGGGCGAACACTGAAGCTTTCTTT. This encodes CASSPGANTEAFF.